These 17 T cell receptor beta chains were all obtained from the same sample, sequenced in a study of CD8+CD57+ T cells in acquired aplastic anemia. The sequenced patients had an expansion of CD8+CD57+ cells seen by flow cytometry. TCR beta VDJ and CDR3 were profiled, and genomic DNA was the template. TCRdb fed the reads into MiXCR, producing one record per CDR3 protein. The table includes hundreds of thousands of distinct CDR3 sequences, under 40% detected once. Sample: sorted CD4+, CD8+, or CD8+CD57+ T cells (not recorded which) from PBMCs. Every receptor here comes from a human donor with aplastic anemia.

About this clonotype itself: A much bigger clone sits one base away, suggesting this may be a read error. The conserved phenylalanine or tryptophan is not found at the CDR3 terminus, so this likely reflects a read error. This chain joins TRBV20-1 and TRBJ1-2; 7 bases are shared with TRBD1. V lost 5 bases, J lost 0 bases, and 9 bases stayed unmatched. Germline values: CDR1 DFQATT, CDR2 SNEGSKA (reference sequence). The CDR3 totals 15 residues. CDR3 amino acids: CSARKGAETNYGYTC. In DNA form, the CDR3 reads TGCAGTGCTCGAAAGGGGGCGGAGACTAACTATGGCTACACCTGC.

This clonotype came up many times. The chain is built from TRBV7-2 and TRBJ2-7, with D uncertain. This CDR3 contains 12 residues. Germline V gene data show CDR1 as SGHTA and CDR2 as FQGNSA. The germline V and J ends were trimmed by 1 base and 4 bases, with 5 bases remaining between them. CDR3 region: CASSLVIYEQYF. The DNA of the CDR3 is TGTGCCAGCAGCTTAGTCATTTACGAGCAGTACTTC.

In regard to this clonotype: The final CDR3 position lacks the conserved phenylalanine or tryptophan, pointing to a likely read error. Because the CDR3's place on the DNA is in doubt, the DNA is left out and the CDR3 is given as listed by TCRdb. V usage is TRBV19 and J usage is TRBJ1-6; TRBD1 is the table's D call, not checked against the DNA. The length of the CDR3 is 9 amino acids, counting both ends. Germline V lookup: CDR1 LNHDA, CDR2 SQIVND (reference sequence). CDR3 residues: CATRQDHNY.

The genes are TRBV12-3 or TRBV12-4 and TRBJ2-2; 16 bases agree with TRBD2. There are 19 residues in the CDR3. Trimming at V came to 6 bases and at J to 4 bases, leaving 11 bases not matched to a gene. CDR3 nucleotides: TGTGCCAGCAGCAACACCGGGACTAGCGGGAGGGCCGTCACCGGGGAGCTGTTTTTT. It translates to CASSNTGTSGRAVTGELFF.

CDR3 in DNA: TGTGCCAGCACCACTCAGGGAGGGGACGGCGGGGAGCTGTTTTTT. Protein product: CASTTQGGDGGELFF. The gene calls are TRBV2 and TRBJ2-2; 7 bases map to TRBD2. Germline loops: CDR1 SNHLY, CDR2 FYNNEI. Trimming removed 7 bases from V and 7 bases from J; junction bases left unmatched: 12. The CDR3 has 15 amino acids.

This chain joins TRBV19 and TRBJ1-5, with D perhaps matching TRBD1 (6 bases). Germline CDR1 and CDR2: LNHDA and SQIVND (reference sequence). V was shortened by 11 bases and J by 3 bases, with 23 bases between the two germline ends. CDR3 length: 16 residues. The CDR3 region is CAWSELWTENNQPQHF. DNA for the CDR3: TGTGCCTGGAGCGAGCTTTGGACAGAAAACAATCAGCCCCAGCATTTT. Combining the CDR3 with reference TRBV19 and TRBJ1-5 gives the whole variable domain DGGITQSPKYLFRKEGQNVTLSCEQNLNHDAMYWYRQDPGQGLRLIYYSQIVNDFQKGDIAEGYSVSREKKESFPLTVTSAQKNPTAFYLCAWSELWTENNQPQHFGDGTRLSIL.

This clonotype was observed many times. V gene TRBV20-1 combines with J gene TRBJ1-6; D is ambiguous. The CDR3 runs to 14 residues. Trimming pared 6 bases from V and 7 bases from J, leaving 16 bases between. The germline V gene encodes CDR1 DFQATT and CDR2 SNEGSKA (reference sequence). The CDR3 bases are TGCAGTGCGCCTGGACGGAGCGGGAATTCACCCCTCCACTTT. Amino acids: CSAPGRSGNSPLHF.

V is TRBV5-6 and J is TRBJ1-3; no reliable D call. The ends were cut back, 4 bases at V and 2 bases at J, with 10 bases in the middle. The CDR3 extends over 14 amino acids. Per germline, CDR1 SGHDT and CDR2 YYEEEE. The CDR3: CASSPIGAGNTIYF. The CDR3 DNA reads as TGTGCCAGCAGCCCGATCGGGGCTGGAAACACCATATATTTT.

In this sample, this clonotype turned up once. The chain carries TRBV5-5 and TRBJ1-2; 9 positions match TRBD1. This CDR3 region has 16 residues. The germline CDR1 and CDR2 sequences are SGHKS and YYEKEE (reference sequence). Germline trimming cut 4 bases from V and 2 bases from J; bases unmatched to any gene: 9. CDR3 sequence: CASSVRDRVSNYGYTF. For the CDR3, the DNA is TGTGCCAGCAGCGTCCGGGACAGGGTATCGAACTATGGCTACACCTTC.

This clonotype turned up a few times. The V and J genes are TRBV6-1 and TRBJ2-7, with 8 bases matching TRBD1. This CDR3 has 13 residues. Germline CDR1 and CDR2: MNHNS and SASEGT. The V gene end was trimmed by 6 bases and the J gene end by 7 bases; junction bases not matched to a gene: 8. CDR3 bases: TGTGCCAGCAGCACCGACAGGGGTAGGGAGCAGTACTTC. It yields the protein CASSTDRGREQYF.

The rearrangement joins TRBV6-1 to TRBJ1-6, with D hard to call. The germline V and J ends were trimmed by 2 bases and 7 bases, with 9 bases remaining between them. The germline CDR1 and CDR2 sequences are MNHNS and SASEGT. CDR3 length equals 14 residues. In DNA, the CDR3 is TGTGCCAGCAGTGAAAGGGTTCCGAATTCACCCCTCCACTTT. Amino acid sequence: CASSERVPNSPLHF.

The chain employs TRBV10-3 and TRBJ1-1; the D gene is possibly TRBD1 (6 bases). Germline V gene data show CDR1 as ENHRY and CDR2 as SYGVKD. Deletions cut 9 bases from V and 7 bases from J, with 15 bases between. The CDR3 loop spans 12 amino acids. The CDR3 nucleotides read TGTGCCATACAGGGAGGCAATATTGAAGCTTTCTTT. This encodes CAIQGGNIEAFF.

This clonotype has ten or more counts. The V and J genes are TRBV15 and TRBJ1-1, with D perhaps matching TRBD1 (5 bases). Germline V CDR1 and CDR2: LNHNV, YYDKDF (reference sequence). The CDR3 sequence is 16 residues long. The V and J ends lost 1 base and 1 base respectively, with 13 bases between them. In DNA form, the CDR3 reads TGTGCCACCAGCAGAGCAACCGGGACGGGGAACACTGAAGCTTTCTTT. It translates to CATSRATGTGNTEAFF.

There are many counts of this clonotype. V and J are TRBV2 and TRBJ1-4; the D gene is possibly TRBD1 (5 bases). Per germline, CDR1 SNHLY and CDR2 FYNNEI. V gave up 6 bases and J gave up 8 bases, with 19 bases separating them. CDR3 length: 15 residues. The CDR3 nucleotides read TGTGCCAGCAGCGCACGAAGACAGTTAGCCGAAAAACTGTTTTTT. Protein sequence: CASSARRQLAEKLFF.

A few counts support this clonotype. The chain employs TRBV24-1 and TRBJ2-5; TRBD2 aligns across 13 bases. Unmatched junction bases numbered 4, after V lost 2 bases and J lost 5 bases. Per the germline V gene, CDR1 is KGHDR and CDR2 is SFDVKD. The CDR3 consists of 16 residues. The CDR3 protein is CATSDSRTSGGETQYF. The CDR3 DNA reads TGTGCCACCAGTGATTCCCGGACTAGCGGGGGTGAGACCCAGTACTTC.

This clonotype occurred a few times. V is TRBV6-2 or TRBV6-3 and J is TRBJ1-5; D call uncertain. Deletions cut 4 bases from V and 7 bases from J, with 5 bases between. From germline, CDR1 is MNHEY and CDR2 SVGEGT. This CDR3 region has 11 residues. The CDR3 coding sequence is TGTGCCAGCAGTTCTGAGCAGCCCCAGCATTTT. As protein: CASSSEQPQHF.

In its sample, this clonotype was seen once. A single base separates this from a much larger clone, so it may be a read error. V and J are TRBV7-3 and TRBJ1-6; 10 nucleotides line up with TRBD1. Germline CDR1 reads SGHTA; CDR2 reads FQGTGA. The CDR3 runs 15 residues. DNA of the CDR3: TGCGCCAGCGGCTCCGGGACAGGGGTTAATTCACCCCTCCACTTT. It encodes CASGSGTGVNSPLHF.